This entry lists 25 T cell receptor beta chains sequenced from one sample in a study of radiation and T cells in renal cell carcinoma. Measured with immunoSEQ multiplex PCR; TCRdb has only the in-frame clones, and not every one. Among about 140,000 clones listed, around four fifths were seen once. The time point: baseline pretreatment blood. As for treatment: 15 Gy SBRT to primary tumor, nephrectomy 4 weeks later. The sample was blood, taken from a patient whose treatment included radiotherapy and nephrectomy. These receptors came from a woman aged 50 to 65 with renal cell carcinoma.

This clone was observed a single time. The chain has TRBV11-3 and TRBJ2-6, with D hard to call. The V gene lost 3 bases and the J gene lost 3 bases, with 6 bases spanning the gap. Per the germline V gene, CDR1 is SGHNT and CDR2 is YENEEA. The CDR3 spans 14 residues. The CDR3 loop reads CASSFSGGANVLTF. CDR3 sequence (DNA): TGTGCCAGCAGCTTTAGTGGTGGGGCCAACGTCCTGACTTTC.

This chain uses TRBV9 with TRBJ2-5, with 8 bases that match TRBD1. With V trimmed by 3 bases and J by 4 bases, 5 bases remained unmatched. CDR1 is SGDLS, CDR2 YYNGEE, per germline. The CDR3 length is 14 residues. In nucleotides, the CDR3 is TGTGCCAGCAGCGCCGGACAGGGCGGAGAGACCCAGTACTTC. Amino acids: CASSAGQGGETQYF.

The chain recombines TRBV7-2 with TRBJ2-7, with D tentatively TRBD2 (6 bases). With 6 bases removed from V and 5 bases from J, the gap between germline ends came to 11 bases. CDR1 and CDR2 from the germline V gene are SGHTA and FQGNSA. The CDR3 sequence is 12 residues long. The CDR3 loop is CASRLLADEQYF. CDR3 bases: TGTGCCAGCAGGTTACTAGCCGACGAGCAGTACTTC.

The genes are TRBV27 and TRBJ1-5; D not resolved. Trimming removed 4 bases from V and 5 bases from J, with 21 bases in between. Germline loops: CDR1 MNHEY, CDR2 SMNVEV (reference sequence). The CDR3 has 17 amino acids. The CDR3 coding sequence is TGTGCCAGCAGTTCGGACGGAATCCTCGGAGAACATCAGCCCCAGCATTTT. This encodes CASSSDGILGEHQPQHF.

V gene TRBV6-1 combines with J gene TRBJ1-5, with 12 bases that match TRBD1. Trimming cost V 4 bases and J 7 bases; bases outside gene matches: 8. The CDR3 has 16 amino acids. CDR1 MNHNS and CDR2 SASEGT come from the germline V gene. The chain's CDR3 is CASSGPGQGALQPQHF. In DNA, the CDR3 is TGTGCCAGCAGTGGACCGGGACAGGGGGCTTTGCAGCCCCAGCATTTT.

Written as DNA, the CDR3 is TGTGCCAGCAGCTTGGGAGGGGACACTGAAGCTTTCTTT. This gives the protein CASSLGGDTEAFF. This chain joins TRBV5-5 and TRBJ1-1; weak D call: TRBD1 (5 bases). CDR3 length equals 13 residues. Trimming pared 0 bases from V and 3 bases from J, leaving 6 bases between. CDR1 and CDR2 from the germline V gene are SGHKS and YYEKEE (reference sequence).

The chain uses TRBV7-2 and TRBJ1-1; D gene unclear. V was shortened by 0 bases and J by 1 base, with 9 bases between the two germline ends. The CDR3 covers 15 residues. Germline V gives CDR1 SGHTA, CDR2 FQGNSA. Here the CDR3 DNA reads TGTGCCAGCAGCTTAGCAACGGGCCCGAACACTGAAGCTTTCTTT. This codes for CASSLATGPNTEAFF.

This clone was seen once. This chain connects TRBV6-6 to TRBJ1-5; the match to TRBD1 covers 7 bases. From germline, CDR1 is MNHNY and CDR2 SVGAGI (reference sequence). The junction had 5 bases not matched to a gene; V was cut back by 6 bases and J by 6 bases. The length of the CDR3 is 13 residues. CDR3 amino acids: CASRTTGFQPQHF. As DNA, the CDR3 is TGTGCCAGCAGGACGACAGGGTTTCAGCCCCAGCATTTT.

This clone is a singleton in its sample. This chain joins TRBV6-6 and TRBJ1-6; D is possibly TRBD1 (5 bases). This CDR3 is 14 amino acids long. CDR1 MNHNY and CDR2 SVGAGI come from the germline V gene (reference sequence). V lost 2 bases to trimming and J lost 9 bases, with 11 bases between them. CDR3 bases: TGTGCCAGCAGTTACGCGGGGGAACGTTCACCCCTCCACTTT. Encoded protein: CASSYAGERSPLHF.

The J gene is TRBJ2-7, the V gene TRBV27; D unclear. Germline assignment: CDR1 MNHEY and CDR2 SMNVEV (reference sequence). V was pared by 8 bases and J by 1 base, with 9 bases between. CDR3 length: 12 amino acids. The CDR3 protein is CASGKLSYEQYF. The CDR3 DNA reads TGTGCCAGCGGCAAGTTGTCCTACGAGCAGTACTTC.

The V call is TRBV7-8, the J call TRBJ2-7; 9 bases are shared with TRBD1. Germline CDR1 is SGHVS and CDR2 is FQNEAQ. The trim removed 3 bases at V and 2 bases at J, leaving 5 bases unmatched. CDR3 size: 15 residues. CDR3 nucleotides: TGTGCCAGCAGCTTTAGACACAGGGGGCCCTACGAGCAGTACTTC. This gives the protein CASSFRHRGPYEQYF.

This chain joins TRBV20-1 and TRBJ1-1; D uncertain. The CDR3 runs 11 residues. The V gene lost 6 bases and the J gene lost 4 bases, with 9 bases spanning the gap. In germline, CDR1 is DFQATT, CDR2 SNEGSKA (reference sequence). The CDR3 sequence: CSAARSTEAFF. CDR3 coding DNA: TGCAGTGCCGCGAGGAGCACTGAAGCTTTCTTT.

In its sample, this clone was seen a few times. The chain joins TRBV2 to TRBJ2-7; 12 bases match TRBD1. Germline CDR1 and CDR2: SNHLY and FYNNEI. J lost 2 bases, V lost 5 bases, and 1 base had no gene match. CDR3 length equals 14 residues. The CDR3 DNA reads TGTGCCAGCAGTAGGGACAGGGGGCCCTACGAGCAGTACTTC. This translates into CASSRDRGPYEQYF. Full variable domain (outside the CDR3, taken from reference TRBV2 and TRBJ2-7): EPEVTQTPSHQVTQMGQEVILRCVPISNHLYFYWYRQILGQKVEFLVSFYNNEISEKSEIFDDQFSVERPDGSNFTLKIRSTKLEDSAMYFCASSRDRGPYEQYFGPGTRLTVT.

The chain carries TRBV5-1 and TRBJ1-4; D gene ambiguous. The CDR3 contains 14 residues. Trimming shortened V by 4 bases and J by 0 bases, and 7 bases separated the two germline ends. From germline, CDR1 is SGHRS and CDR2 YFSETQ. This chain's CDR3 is CASSVSTTNEKLFF. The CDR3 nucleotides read TGCGCCAGCAGCGTAAGCACAACTAATGAAAAACTGTTTTTT. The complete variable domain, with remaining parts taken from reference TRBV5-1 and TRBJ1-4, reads KAGVTQTPRYLIKTRGQQVTLSCSPISGHRSVSWYQQTPGQGLQFLFEYFSETQRNKGNFPGRFSGRQFSNSRSEMNVSTLELGDSALYLCASSVSTTNEKLFFGSGTQLSVL.

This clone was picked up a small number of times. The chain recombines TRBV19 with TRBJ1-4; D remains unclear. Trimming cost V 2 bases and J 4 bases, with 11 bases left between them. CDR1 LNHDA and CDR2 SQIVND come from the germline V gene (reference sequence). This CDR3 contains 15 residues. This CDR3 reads CASSIMSGDNEKLFF. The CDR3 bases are TGTGCCAGTAGTATAATGTCAGGTGATAATGAAAAACTGTTTTTT.

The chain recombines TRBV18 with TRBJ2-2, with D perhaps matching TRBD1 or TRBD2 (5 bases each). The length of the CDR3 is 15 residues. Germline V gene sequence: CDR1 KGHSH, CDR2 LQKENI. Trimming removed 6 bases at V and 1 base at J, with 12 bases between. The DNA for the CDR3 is TGTGCCAGCTCGCCCCCAGGGAGGAACACCGGGGAGCTGTTTTTT. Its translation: CASSPPGRNTGELFF.

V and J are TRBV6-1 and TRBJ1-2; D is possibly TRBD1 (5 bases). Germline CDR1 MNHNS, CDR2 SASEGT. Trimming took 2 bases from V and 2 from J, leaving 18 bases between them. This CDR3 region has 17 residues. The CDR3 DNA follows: TGTGCCAGCAGTGAAACTACGTCCAGGGCTTCAAACTATGGCTACACCTTC. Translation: CASSETTSRASNYGYTF.

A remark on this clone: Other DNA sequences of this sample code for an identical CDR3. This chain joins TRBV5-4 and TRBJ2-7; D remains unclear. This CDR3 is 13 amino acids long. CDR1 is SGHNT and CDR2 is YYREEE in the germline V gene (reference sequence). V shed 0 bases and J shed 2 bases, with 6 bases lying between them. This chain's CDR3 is CASSLGRTYEQYF. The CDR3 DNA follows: TGTGCCAGCAGCTTGGGACGTACCTACGAGCAGTACTTC. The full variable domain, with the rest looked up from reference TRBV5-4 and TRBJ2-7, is ETGVTQSPTHLIKTRGQQVTLRCSSQSGHNTVSWYQQALGQGPQFIFQYYREEENGRGNFPPRFSGLQFPNYSSELNVNALELDDSALYLCASSLGRTYEQYFGPGTRLTVT.

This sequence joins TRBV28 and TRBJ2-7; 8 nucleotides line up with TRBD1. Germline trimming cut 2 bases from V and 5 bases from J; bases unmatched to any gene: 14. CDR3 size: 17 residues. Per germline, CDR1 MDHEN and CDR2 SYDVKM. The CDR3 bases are TGTGCCAGCAGTTTAAGCGTCGGAGTGCAGGGGGCCCACGAGCAGTACTTC. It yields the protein CASSLSVGVQGAHEQYF.

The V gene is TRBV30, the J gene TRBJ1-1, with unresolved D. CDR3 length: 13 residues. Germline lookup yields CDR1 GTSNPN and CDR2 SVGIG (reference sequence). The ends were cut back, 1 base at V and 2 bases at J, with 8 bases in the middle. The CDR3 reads CAWSDRANTEAFF. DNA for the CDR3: TGTGCCTGGAGTGACCGGGCTAACACTGAAGCTTTCTTT.

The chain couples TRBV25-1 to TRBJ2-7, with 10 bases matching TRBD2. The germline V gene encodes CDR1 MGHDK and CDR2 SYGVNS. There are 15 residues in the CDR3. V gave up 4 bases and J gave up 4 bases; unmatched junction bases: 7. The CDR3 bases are TGTGCCAGCAGTGCGAGCGGGAGGGCCCAGTACGAGCAGTACTTC. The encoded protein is CASSASGRAQYEQYF.

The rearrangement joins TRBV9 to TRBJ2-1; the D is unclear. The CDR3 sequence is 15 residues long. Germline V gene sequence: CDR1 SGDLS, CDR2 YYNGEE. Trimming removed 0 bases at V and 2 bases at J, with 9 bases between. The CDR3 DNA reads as TGTGCCAGCAGCGTAGCCCTCGAAACCTACAATGAGCAGTTCTTC. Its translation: CASSVALETYNEQFF.

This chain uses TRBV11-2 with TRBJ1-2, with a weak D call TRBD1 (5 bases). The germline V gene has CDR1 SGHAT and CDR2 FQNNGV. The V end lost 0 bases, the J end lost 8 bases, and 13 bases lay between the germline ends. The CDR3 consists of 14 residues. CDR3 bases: TGTGCCAGCAGCTTAGAATCAGGGCAAGGAGGCTACACCTTC. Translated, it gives CASSLESGQGGYTF.

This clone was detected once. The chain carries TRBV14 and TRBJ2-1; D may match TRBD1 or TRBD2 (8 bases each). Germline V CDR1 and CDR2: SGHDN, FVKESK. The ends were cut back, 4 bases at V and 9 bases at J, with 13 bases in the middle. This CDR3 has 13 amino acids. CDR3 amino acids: CASSRSGTGEQFF. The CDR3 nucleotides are TGTGCCAGCAGCCGTAGCGGGACAGGTGAGCAGTTCTTC.

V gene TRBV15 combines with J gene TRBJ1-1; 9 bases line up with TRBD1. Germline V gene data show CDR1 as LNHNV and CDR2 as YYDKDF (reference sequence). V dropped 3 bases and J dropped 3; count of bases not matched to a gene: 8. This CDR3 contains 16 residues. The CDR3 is CATSSSTRTGDTEAFF. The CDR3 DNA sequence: TGTGCCACCAGCAGTAGTACCCGGACAGGGGACACTGAAGCTTTCTTT.